The rows below give T cell receptor beta chains drawn from one sample of a study of shared clonotypes between healthy human individuals. Produced via immunoSEQ multiplex PCR; TCRdb's table is partial and in-frame only. The sample carries about 2.1 million clones, approximately 92% recorded once. Sample: naive CD8+ T cells from PBMCs. The receptors were sampled from a man between 18 and 35 years old in good health. Some clones in this sample may be carry-over from other donors' samples. Both conserved end residues are part of each CDR3. D genes are given only for firm matches. The size entry is marked missing in some rows and otherwise reads once, few, many or a size class.

J: TRBJ1-2
size: NA
V: TRBV2
D: NA
DNA: TGTGCCAGCAGTGAATCTTATAACAGGGTCTATGGCTACACCTTC
CDR3: CASSESYNRVYGYTF

J: TRBJ1-1
size: NA
V: TRBV2
D: NA
DNA: TGTGCCAGCATGAAGCGGGGTCCTGAAGCTTTCTTT
CDR3: CASMKRGPEAFF

J: TRBJ2-7
size: once
V: TRBV15
D: TRBD2
DNA: TGTGCCACCAGCAGACGACTAGCGGGCTCCTACGAGCAGTACTTC
CDR3: CATSRRLAGSYEQYF

J: TRBJ2-7
size: NA
V: TRBV5-6
D: NA
DNA: TGTGCCAGCAGCTTGGGGGGATTCACCTACGAGCAGTACTTC
CDR3: CASSLGGFTYEQYF

J: TRBJ2-1
size: NA
V: TRBV27
D: TRBD2
DNA: TGTGCCAGCAGACTAGCGGGAGGCCTAGGGCTTAGCTCCTACAATGAGCAGTTCTTC
CDR3: CASRLAGGLGLSSYNEQFF

J: TRBJ2-1
size: once
V: TRBV11-1
D: NA
DNA: TGTGCCAGCAGCTTAGGGGAGTCCAATGAGCAGTTCTTC
CDR3: CASSLGESNEQFF

J: TRBJ1-1
size: NA
V: TRBV7-9
D: NA
DNA: TGTGCCAGCAGCAGCGGTGAAGTTTTGAACACTGAAGCTTTCTTT
CDR3: CASSSGEVLNTEAFF

J: TRBJ2-7
size: once
V: TRBV4-1
D: TRBD2
DNA: TGCGCCAGCAGCCAAGCTCTTACTAGCGGGAGCGGCGAGCAGTACTTC
CDR3: CASSQALTSGSGEQYF

J: TRBJ2-3
size: once
V: TRBV5-1
D: NA
DNA: TGCGCCAGCAAGGAGGGTTTTAAGGATACGCAGTATTTT
CDR3: CASKEGFKDTQYF

J: TRBJ2-1
size: NA
V: TRBV7-9
D: NA
DNA: TGTGCCAGCAGCTCCCGGAGGGGAGACCTCGAGCAGTTCTTC
CDR3: CASSSRRGDLEQFF

J: TRBJ2-1
size: NA
V: TRBV6-5
D: NA
DNA: TGTGCCAGCAGTTACTTGGCAGGGAATATTGATGAGCAGTTCTTC
CDR3: CASSYLAGNIDEQFF

J: TRBJ2-7
size: NA
V: TRBV30
D: NA
DNA: TGTGCCTGGAGTGGCCCCTACGAGCAGTACTTC
CDR3: CAWSGPYEQYF

J: TRBJ1-5
size: NA
V: TRBV6-5
D: NA
DNA: TGTGCCAGCAGATCAATGGGTGGTGGCAATCAGCCCCAGCATTTT
CDR3: CASRSMGGGNQPQHF

J: TRBJ1-5
size: NA
V: TRBV29-1
D: NA
DNA: TGCAGCGTTGAGGAGGGATCCAATCAGCCCCAGCATTTT
CDR3: CSVEEGSNQPQHF

J: TRBJ2-7
size: NA
V: TRBV28
D: NA
DNA: TGTGCCAGCAGTTCGGGGGGCACTAGAGACGAGCAGTACTTC
CDR3: CASSSGGTRDEQYF

J: TRBJ2-7
size: NA
V: TRBV11-2
D: TRBD2
DNA: TGTGCCAGCAGCCCAGACAGAGGGCTAGCGGAAAAGCCCTACGAGCAGTACTTC
CDR3: CASSPDRGLAEKPYEQYF

J: TRBJ2-5
size: NA
V: TRBV27
D: NA
DNA: TGTGCCAGCAGTTTGTTGGGGGGGACCCAGTACTTC
CDR3: CASSLLGGTQYF

J: TRBJ2-1
size: NA
V: TRBV4-3
D: NA
DNA: TGCGCCAGCAGCCATGGGCGGACCAATGAGCAGTTCTTC
CDR3: CASSHGRTNEQFF

J: TRBJ2-5
size: NA
V: TRBV5-6
D: NA
DNA: TGTGCCAGCAGCTTCCGAGGAGGGCCGTATGTTGAGACCCAGTACTTC
CDR3: CASSFRGGPYVETQYF

J: TRBJ1-2
size: NA
V: TRBV27
D: NA
DNA: TGTGCCACCAGGAGGGGGAGCCTTGGCTACACCTTC
CDR3: CATRRGSLGYTF

J: TRBJ2-2
size: NA
V: TRBV28
D: NA
DNA: TGTGCCAGCAGTTTGCAGGGTGGAACCGGGGAGCTGTTTTTT
CDR3: CASSLQGGTGELFF

J: TRBJ2-7
size: NA
V: TRBV28
D: NA
DNA: TGTGCCAGCACCCCAGGGGGGGAGCACTACGAGCAGTACTTC
CDR3: CASTPGGEHYEQYF

J: TRBJ2-7
size: NA
V: TRBV6-1
D: TRBD1
DNA: TGTGCCACCACAGGGGCCGTCACCTACGAGCAGTACTTC
CDR3: CATTGAVTYEQYF

J: TRBJ2-7
size: NA
V: TRBV27
D: TRBD1
DNA: TGTGCCAGCAGTTTGGGGACAGGGATCGCCTACGAGCAGTACTTC
CDR3: CASSLGTGIAYEQYF

J: TRBJ2-1
size: NA
V: TRBV5-1
D: TRBD2
DNA: TGCGCCAGCTTCGATGGACTAGCGGGAGTGTACAATGAGCAGTTCTTC
CDR3: CASFDGLAGVYNEQFF

J: TRBJ1-1
size: NA
V: TRBV19
D: NA
DNA: TGTGCCAGTAGTATGAGGGGGTTGTCCACTGAAGCTTTCTTT
CDR3: CASSMRGLSTEAFF

J: TRBJ1-5
size: NA
V: TRBV5-4
D: TRBD1
DNA: TGTGCCAGCAGCCAGGACAGGGGAGATCAGCCCCAGCATTTT
CDR3: CASSQDRGDQPQHF

J: TRBJ1-2
size: once
V: TRBV2
D: TRBD1
DNA: TGTGCCAGCAGTGAACCAGGGACAGGATTTCGGTACACCTTC
CDR3: CASSEPGTGFRYTF

J: TRBJ2-2
size: NA
V: TRBV7-9
D: NA
DNA: TGTGCCATGCCGGGACAGAACACCGGGGAGCTGTTTTTT
CDR3: CAMPGQNTGELFF

J: TRBJ2-7
size: NA
V: TRBV7-9
D: TRBD1
DNA: TGTGCCAGCAGCCCCTCCCCTGGGGGACAGCCGCCCTACGAGCAGTACTTC
CDR3: CASSPSPGGQPPYEQYF

J: TRBJ2-1
size: NA
V: TRBV2
D: NA
DNA: TGTGCCATCAACGACAGAGACAATGAGCAGTTCTTC
CDR3: CAINDRDNEQFF

J: TRBJ1-1
size: NA
V: TRBV6-1
D: NA
DNA: TGTGCCAGCAGGGCCGGCAGGGGAGGAGGAACTGAAGCTTTCTTT
CDR3: CASRAGRGGGTEAFF

J: TRBJ2-3
size: NA
V: TRBV6-5
D: NA
DNA: TGTGCCAGCAGCCAGGGATGGGGCACAGATACGCAGTATTTT
CDR3: CASSQGWGTDTQYF

J: TRBJ1-1
size: few
V: TRBV13
D: NA
DNA: TGTGCCAGCAGCCCTGAAGCTTTCTTT
CDR3: CASSPEAFF

J: TRBJ2-7
size: NA
V: TRBV28
D: NA
DNA: TGTGCCAGCAGGGCAACCCGTTACGAGCAGTACTTC
CDR3: CASRATRYEQYF

J: TRBJ2-2
size: NA
V: TRBV2
D: NA
DNA: TGTGCCGGGTTCATGGGCGCACCGAACACCGGGGAGCTGTTTTTT
CDR3: CAGFMGAPNTGELFF

J: TRBJ2-2
size: NA
V: TRBV29-1
D: NA
DNA: TGCAGCGTTGAAGGAGGGGTGGACACCGGGGAGCTGTTTTTT
CDR3: CSVEGGVDTGELFF

J: TRBJ2-3
size: NA
V: TRBV9
D: TRBD2
DNA: TGTGCCAGCAGCGAGGGGAGGGGAGGCCCAGATACGCAGTATTTT
CDR3: CASSEGRGGPDTQYF

J: TRBJ2-1
size: NA
V: TRBV7-7
D: TRBD2
DNA: TGTGCCAGCAGCCGGGGACTAGCGGGGACTTACAATGAGCAGTTCTTC
CDR3: CASSRGLAGTYNEQFF

J: TRBJ2-7
size: NA
V: TRBV27
D: TRBD2
DNA: TGTGCCAGCAGTTCCTTAGCGGGAGGATGGCACGAGCAGTACTTC
CDR3: CASSSLAGGWHEQYF